This passage covers 17 T cell receptor beta chains from one sample sequenced in a study of shared clonotypes between healthy human individuals. TCRdb's table, derived via immunoSEQ multiplex PCR, lists solely in-frame clones and lacks some. The table has a few million clones, about 92% seen once. Sequenced material: naive CD4+ T cells from PBMCs. Noted subset: CD45RA+ positively selected. The source is a man between 18 and 35 years old in good health. Some clones in this sample may be carry-over from other donors' samples.

V gene TRBV18 combines with J gene TRBJ2-3; the match to TRBD2 covers 12 bases. CDR3 size: 16 residues. Looked up from germline, CDR1 is KGHSH and CDR2 is LQKENI. V lost 3 bases, J lost 8 bases, and 9 bases stayed unmatched. CDR3 DNA: TGTGCCAGCTCACCGCCCCTAGCGGGGGGGGATGGTACGCAGTATTTT. It codes for CASSPPLAGGDGTQYF.

V usage is TRBV6-6 and J usage is TRBJ2-7; TRBD2 agrees at 8 bases. CDR1 is MNHNY, CDR2 SVGAGI, per germline (reference sequence). This CDR3 has 14 residues. V was clipped by 2 bases and J by 2 bases; unmatched bases: 2. CDR3 sequence: CASSYIAGPYEQYF. The CDR3 bases are TGTGCCAGCAGTTACATAGCGGGACCCTACGAGCAGTACTTC.

This chain uses TRBV28 with TRBJ1-2, with 7 bases lining up with TRBD1. Germline CDR1 and CDR2: MDHEN and SYDVKM. This CDR3 is built from 12 residues. The junction had 10 bases not matched to a gene; V was cut back by 11 bases and J by 7 bases. CDR3 DNA: TGTGCCTGCGAGACAGGGAGCGCTGGCTACACCTTC. This codes for CACETGSAGYTF.

The chain joins TRBV5-1 to TRBJ2-5; 7 nucleotides match TRBD2. V shed 0 bases and J 4 bases; nucleotides not matched to a gene: 9. Germline lookup yields CDR1 SGHRS and CDR2 YFSETQ. The CDR3 is 16 amino acids. In DNA form, the CDR3 reads TGCGCCAGCAGCTTGGCGGCGGGAGAGGGGAGAGAGACCCAGTACTTC. Protein sequence: CASSLAAGEGRETQYF.

This clone was seen a handful of times. The rearrangement uses TRBV6-5 and TRBJ1-1; D perhaps matches TRBD1 (5 bases). CDR1 MNHEY and CDR2 SVGAGI come from the germline V gene. V lost 1 base to trimming and J lost 2 bases, with 14 bases between them. This CDR3 is 16 amino acids long. The CDR3 nucleotides are TGTGCCAGCAGTTACTTCCTGGTCGGGACTAACACTGAAGCTTTCTTT. The encoded protein is CASSYFLVGTNTEAFF.

This sequence joins TRBV7-9 and TRBJ2-6, with D perhaps assigned TRBD1 or TRBD2 (5 bases each). CDR3 length: 16 amino acids. V was shortened by 3 bases and J by 4 bases, with 13 bases between the two germline ends. CDR1 is SEHNR and CDR2 is FQNEAQ in the germline V gene (reference sequence). In DNA form, the CDR3 reads TGTGCCAGCAGCTTCGTGCTCGGGGCCGGGGCCAACGTCCTGACTTTC. As protein: CASSFVLGAGANVLTF.

This chain connects TRBV29-1 to TRBJ2-2; tentative D call: TRBD1 (5 bases). The V end lost 1 base, the J end lost 5 bases, and 14 bases lay between the germline ends. The CDR3 runs to 15 residues. Looked up from germline, CDR1 is SQVTM and CDR2 is ANQGSEA. DNA of the CDR3: TGCAGCGTTGAAGCGTATCCCCGACAGACCGGGGAGCTGTTTTTT. Protein product: CSVEAYPRQTGELFF.

The chain uses TRBV30 and TRBJ2-7, with a tentative D call TRBD1 (5 bases). CDR3 size: 11 residues. Per the germline V gene, CDR1 is GTSNPN and CDR2 is SVGIG (reference sequence). V shed 8 bases and J shed 4 bases, with 12 bases lying between them. This CDR3 is CAQGSSYEQYF. CDR3 DNA sequence: TGTGCCCAGGGCTCTTCGTACGAGCAGTACTTC.

The chain is built from TRBV23-1 and TRBJ2-6; tentatively, D is TRBD1 (6 bases). TRBV23-1 is an open reading frame whose function is uncertain. The CDR3 sequence is 17 residues long. V lost 4 bases and J lost 0, with 13 bases in between. The CDR3 DNA sequence: TGCGCCAGCAGTCGACGGGACACCTTCTCTGGGGCCAACGTCCTGACTTTC. Protein sequence: CASSRRDTFSGANVLTF.

The chain joins TRBV9 to TRBJ2-3; TRBD1 matches at 7 bases. Germline V CDR1 and CDR2: SGDLS, YYNGEE. The CDR3 is 16 residues long. J was trimmed by 0 bases and V by 1 base; bases with no gene match: 5. The CDR3 is CASSVNTGVSTDTQYF. The CDR3 region has the DNA TGTGCCAGCAGCGTAAATACAGGGGTTAGCACAGATACGCAGTATTTT.

The V gene is TRBV27, the J gene TRBJ1-2; D not resolved. This CDR3 spans 13 amino acids. Trimming cost V 7 bases and J 6 bases, with 15 bases left between them. Germline V CDR1 and CDR2: MNHEY, SMNVEV (reference sequence). The CDR3 DNA reads as TGTGCCAGCAATACCTTCCGCGGAGATGGCTACACCTTC. It specifies CASNTFRGDGYTF.

V usage is TRBV4-2 and J usage is TRBJ2-3; maybe TRBD2 (5 bases). Germline V gene data show CDR1 as LGHNA and CDR2 as YNFKEQ. Trimming left V 0 bases short and J 0 bases short, with 16 bases between. CDR3 size: 18 residues. CDR3 loop: CASSQDREREPSTDTQYF. The DNA for the CDR3 is TGTGCCAGCAGCCAAGATCGGGAACGGGAACCTAGCACAGATACGCAGTATTTT.

The chain employs TRBV4-2 and TRBJ2-5; D tentatively reads TRBD1 or TRBD2 (6 bases each). This CDR3 is built from 12 residues. Germline-derived CDR1 and CDR2 are LGHNA and YNFKEQ. V was clipped by 5 bases and J by 5 bases, with 9 bases between them. The CDR3 region has the DNA TGTGCCAGCAGCGAAGGGGGGGAGACCCAGTACTTC. Protein sequence: CASSEGGETQYF.

The chain has TRBV28 and TRBJ1-5; maybe TRBD1 (6 bases). Trimming pared 6 bases from V and 5 bases from J, leaving 14 bases between. Germline V gene data show CDR1 as MDHEN and CDR2 as SYDVKM. The CDR3 contains 14 residues. In nucleotides, the CDR3 is TGTGCCAGCAGCCCAGGGGACGGATATCAGCCCCAGCATTTT. Translation: CASSPGDGYQPQHF. Combining the CDR3 with reference TRBV28 and TRBJ1-5 gives the whole variable domain DVKVTQSSRYLVKRTGEKVFLECVQDMDHENMFWYRQDPGLGLRLIYFSYDVKMKEKGDIPEGYSVSREKKERFSLILESASTNQTSMYLCASSPGDGYQPQHFGDGTRLSIL.

J is TRBJ2-2 and V is TRBV28, with D possibly TRBD1 on 6 matching bases. Looked up from germline, CDR1 is MDHEN and CDR2 is SYDVKM. There are 14 residues in the CDR3. V was shortened by 6 bases and J by 7 bases, with 15 bases between the two germline ends. DNA of the CDR3: TGTGCCAGCAGATTAACAGGGTTGGACGGGGAGCTGTTTTTT. Amino acids: CASRLTGLDGELFF.

This clone was found a few times. V is TRBV19 and J is TRBJ1-2; 8 nucleotides agree with TRBD1. J gave up 2 bases and V 1 base, and 3 bases lay outside the gene matches. The CDR3 totals 15 residues. Germline V gene lookup returns CDR1 LNHDA and CDR2 SQIVND (reference sequence). This CDR3 is CASSIAGGRNYGYTF. CDR3 sequence (DNA): TGTGCCAGTAGTATAGCAGGGGGCCGAAACTATGGCTACACCTTC.

This clone has more than one count but fewer than ten. The J gene is TRBJ1-1, the V gene TRBV6-1; no clear D gene. The ends were cut back, 7 bases at V and 0 bases at J, with 3 bases in the middle. The CDR3 runs 11 residues. The germline CDR1 and CDR2 sequences are MNHNS and SASEGT. CDR3 protein: CASMVNTEAFF. The CDR3, as DNA: TGTGCCAGCATGGTGAACACTGAAGCTTTCTTT.